Described below is a single T cell receptor (beta chain) sequence and its context. Germline trimming cut 4 bases from V and 4 bases from J; bases unmatched to any gene: 12. CDR1 and CDR2 (germline): KGHSH, LQKENI. The CDR3 sequence is 17 residues long. The data were taken from a study of blood T cell repertoires in COVID-19. Measured with immunoSEQ multiplex PCR; TCRdb has only the in-frame clones, and not every one. The sample has 150,000 to 200,000 clones, 82% seen once; the top ten hold 6.5% to 9.5%. Sequenced input: peripheral blood. The chain has TRBV18 and TRBJ1-2; 10 bases fit TRBD1. The origin of this receptor is a woman aged 55-75 years with COVID-19, enrolled during active disease. The CDR3: CASSQERQGARGYGYTF. CDR3 DNA sequence: TGTGCCAGCTCACAGGAGAGACAGGGGGCTCGGGGCTATGGCTACACCTTC. Full variable domain (missing parts from reference TRBV18 and TRBJ1-2): NAGVMQNPRHLVRRRGQEARLRCSPMKGHSHVYWYRQLPEEGLKFMVYLQKENIIDESGMPKERFSAEFPKEGPSILRIQQVVRGDSAAYFCASSQERQGARGYGYTFGSGTRLTVV.